This T cell receptor (beta chain) was sequenced during a study of post-analysis software for immune sequencing data (dated by TCRdb to between 2014 and 2017). Broadly, across the study: The recorded disease courses included relapsing-remitting, secondary progressive and progressive-relapsing multiple sclerosis, and some patients had no subtype annotation. A subset of samples was prepared in parallel using single-end sample barcoding, then pooled and co-amplified after Illumina adapter ligation. The patient repertoires were set against eleven to twelve previously published healthy control repertoires from donors whose ages ranged from about 6 to 25 years.

CDR1 and CDR2 are read off the germline V gene (reference sequence) as SGHNT and YYREEE. V ends up 3 bases short and J 0 bases short, with an unmatched junction base count of 7. Taken from cysteine to phenylalanine, the CDR3 has 17 residues. Just CDR3 DNA is preserved here, 51 bases in frame from base 1. Library construction relied on PCR. For sequencing, an Illumina HiSeq 2500 was employed. To reduce PCR and sequencing biases, unique molecular identifiers were built into the TCR beta cDNA libraries. Approximately 500,000 cDNA molecules were obtained for every 1 to 10 million input T cells, so each molecule roughly corresponded to one T cell. The patient libraries were prepared and sequenced with the same protocol used for the earlier healthy control dataset. Within a given batch, samples were prepared together, multiplexed and sequenced on the same HiSeq lane. As for how the authors treated the data: MIGEC handled the raw barcoded reads, throwing out single-read molecular identifier groups before consensus assembly and CDR3 extraction. VDJtools was used for post-analysis of the clonotype tables, with diversity normalized by down-sampling every dataset to the smallest sample size. In repertoire overlap clustering, CDR3 amino acid sequences, but not nucleotide sequences, were matched to correct batch-related cross-sample contamination. Clones were called with MiXCR by TCRdb after fastp trimmed the public reads at Q25, and only in-frame beta chains were retained. Entries that share a CDR3 protein sequence are merged under the most common genes and DNA. The V and J calls were determined by TCRdb, not by the authors. In all, the sample holds 750,000 to 950,000 distinct CDR3 sequences, and 46% of those were seen once. Approximately 4.4% of the sample is in the top ten clones.

To demonstrate the VDJtools post-analysis software, the study profiled TCR beta repertoires from the peripheral blood of about 13 young patients with multiple sclerosis. The patients with multiple sclerosis were children and adolescents between about 6 and 17 years of age. What the work shows at the level of the full study, not this receptor alone: Direct clustering with F measure revealed strong co-clustering of samples prepared in the same batch, which led to a batch-effect correction. Patients showed significantly higher frequencies than controls for a handful of TRBV segments, among them TRBV5-6, TRBV5-1 and TRBV20-1. Significantly lower normalized Chao1 diversity was found in multiple sclerosis patients than in controls, suggesting substantial peripheral T-cell clonal expansion. The control group was slightly older than the multiple sclerosis patient group.

This clonotype has more than one count but fewer than ten. The specificity of this receptor is unknown. Per-nucleotide qualities are absent, and no much larger clonotype sits a single base away. The sequenced sample consisted of blood. The chain is encoded by TRBV5-4 joined to TRBJ2-3, with 10 middle bases fitting TRBD2. The sequence was collected from a girl aged 10 to 17 with multiple sclerosis. The CDR3 has the sequence CASSWIAGGLSTDTQYF. In nucleotide form, the sequence is TGTGCCAGCAGCTGGATAGCGGGAGGCCTCAGCACAGATACGCAGTATTTT.